These 8 T cell receptor beta chains were sequenced from one sample in a study of T cells in Graves' hyperthyroidism and ophthalmopathy. Template material for amplifying TCR beta CDR3 regions consisted of RNA transcripts. When the TCR CDR3 underwent first-round RT-PCR, the HTBI primer set was used. TCRdb used MiXCR to reprocess the multiplex PCR reads, holding one entry per CDR3 protein. The sample lists about half a million distinct CDR3 sequences; around 21% were seen once. Specimen: blood. The receptors here all came from a man between 18 and 35 years old with Graves' hyperthyroidism.

V gene TRBV27 combines with J gene TRBJ1-6; weak D call: TRBD1 (6 bases). V shed 2 bases and J shed 10 bases, with 12 bases lying between them. Germline V lookup: CDR1 MNHEY, CDR2 SMNVEV (reference sequence). The CDR3 contains 14 residues. CDR3 sequence reads: CASSLGGLGSPLHF. DNA for the CDR3: TGTGCCAGCAGTTTAGGGGGCTTGGGGTCACCCCTCCACTTT.

The chain employs TRBV18 and TRBJ2-7; no reliable D call. The length of the CDR3 is 12 residues. V lost 2 bases, J lost 5 bases, and 7 bases lay in between. Germline V gene data show CDR1 as KGHSH and CDR2 as LQKENI. This CDR3 reads CASSPWQDEQYF. CDR3 nucleotides: TGTGCCAGCTCACCATGGCAGGACGAGCAGTACTTC.

The table lists this clonotype with many counts. The V and J genes are TRBV15 and TRBJ1-6; 8 nucleotides agree with TRBD1. Per germline, CDR1 LNHNV and CDR2 YYDKDF (reference sequence). The J segment lost 9 bases and the V segment lost 8 bases, leaving 9 bases of the junction unmatched. CDR3 length equals 14 residues. This CDR3 reads CATGSGQVLSPLHF. As DNA, the CDR3 is TGTGCCACCGGATCGGGACAGGTCCTTTCACCCCTCCACTTT.

The rearrangement joins TRBV27 to TRBJ1-2; D perhaps matches TRBD1 (5 bases). CDR1 is MNHEY and CDR2 is SMNVEV in the germline V gene (reference sequence). The CDR3 is 11 amino acids. Trimming removed 5 bases from V and 8 bases from J, with 9 bases in between. CDR3 in DNA: TGTGCCAGCAGTCAGGGTTTCGGCTACACCTTC. This codes for CASSQGFGYTF.

The sample holds a few counts of this clonotype. The chain joins TRBV6-5 to TRBJ2-7; D is unresolved. CDR1 MNHEY and CDR2 SVGAGI come from the germline V gene. The V and J ends lost 4 bases and 3 bases respectively, with 16 bases between them. The CDR3 is 15 residues long. CDR3 amino acids: CASSFSPVSVYEQYF. CDR3 DNA sequence: TGTGCCAGCAGTTTCTCCCCAGTAAGCGTCTACGAGCAGTACTTC.

This clonotype was seen more than once but under ten times. This chain uses TRBV27 with TRBJ1-2; D is unresolved. Trimming cost V 6 bases and J 2 bases, with 16 bases left between them. CDR3 length equals 15 residues. Germline V gene sequence: CDR1 MNHEY, CDR2 SMNVEV (reference sequence). The CDR3: CASRKRTFDNYGYTF. CDR3 coding DNA: TGTGCCAGCAGAAAAAGGACCTTCGACAACTATGGCTACACCTTC.

This clonotype was seen a handful of times. The chain recombines TRBV15 with TRBJ2-5, with a possible D match to TRBD1 (5 bases). V was shortened by 0 bases and J by 1 base, with 9 bases between the two germline ends. CDR1 and CDR2 (germline): LNHNV, YYDKDF (reference sequence). This CDR3 spans 15 amino acids. In DNA, the CDR3 is TGTGCCACCAGCAGAGAGATGGGGCTCCAAGAGACCCAGTACTTC. As protein: CATSREMGLQETQYF. The full variable domain, its missing parts supplied by reference TRBV15 and TRBJ2-5, is DAMVIQNPRYQVTQFGKPVTLSCSQTLNHNVMYWYQQKSSQAPKLLFHYYDKDFNNEADTPDNFQSRRPNTSFCFLDIRSPGLGDTAMYLCATSREMGLQETQYFGPGTRLLVL.

This clonotype appeared many times. The CDR3 DNA reads as TGTGCCAGCAGTTACTCGAGGGTCGGTCGGGGTATTTCCTACGAGCAGTACTTC. Protein: CASSYSRVGRGISYEQYF. The chain employs TRBV6-2 or TRBV6-3 and TRBJ2-7, with a possible D match to TRBD2 (5 bases). V was trimmed by 0 bases and J by 1 base, leaving 19 bases between them. Germline CDR1 and CDR2: MNHEY and SVGEGT. The length of the CDR3 is 18 residues.